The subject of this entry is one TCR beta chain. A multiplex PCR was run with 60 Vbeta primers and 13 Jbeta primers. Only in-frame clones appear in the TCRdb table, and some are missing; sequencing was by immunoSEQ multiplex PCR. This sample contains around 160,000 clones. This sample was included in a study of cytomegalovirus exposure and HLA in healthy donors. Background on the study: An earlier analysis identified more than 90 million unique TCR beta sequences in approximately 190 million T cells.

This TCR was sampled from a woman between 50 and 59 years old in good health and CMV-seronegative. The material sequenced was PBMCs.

The CDR3 loop reads CASSTRTDYEQYF. The CDR3 coding sequence is TGTGCCAGCAGCACTAGGACGGATTACGAGCAGTACTTC. V usage is TRBV5-4 and J usage is TRBJ2-7; D is perhaps TRBD2 (5 bases). Germline CDR1 is SGHNT and CDR2 is YYREEE (reference sequence). This CDR3 region has 13 residues. Trimming pared 4 bases from V and 4 bases from J, leaving 12 bases between.